This T cell receptor beta chain was profiled in a study of CD8+CD57+ T cells in acquired aplastic anemia. About the research overall: For CD4+ cells, healthy donors had an average of roughly 11 million reads.

CDR3 length: 18 residues. The V gene lost 0 bases and the J gene lost 5 bases, with 21 bases spanning the gap. CDR1 and CDR2 (germline): SGDLS, YYNGEE. This clonotype was observed a handful of times. What it binds is not known. Whole-study results and caveats: Patients did not significantly differ from controls in CD8+ Simpson's diversity. Patients and controls shared around 30 CD8+ CDR3 sequences.

Genomic DNA, the template, was used for profiling of the TCR beta VDJ and CDR3. Each CDR3 protein is one row after TCRdb ran MiXCR on the reads. The sample holds about 130,000 distinct CDR3 sequences, over 45% seen once. The sequenced sample was sorted CD4+, CD8+, or CD8+CD57+ T cells (not recorded which) from PBMCs. The sequence was obtained from a human donor in good health, serving as a control. V gene TRBV9 combines with J gene TRBJ2-1; D perhaps matches TRBD1 (5 bases). The CDR3 loop is CASSVDVGGANLDNEQFF. CDR3 nucleotide sequence: TGTGCCAGCAGCGTAGATGTAGGTGGGGCTAATCTCGACAATGAGCAGTTCTTC.